These 19 T cell receptor beta chains were sequenced from one sample in a study of T cell responses to AZD1222 COVID-19 vaccine. Profiling relied on immunoSEQ multiplex PCR, and the TCRdb table lists in-frame clones only, not all of them. The sample records over 110,000 clones, roughly nine tenths being singletons. The sample consisted of peripheral blood, taken on day 0 of AZD1222 vaccination. These receptors all stem from an adult in good health.

The gene calls are TRBV6-5 and TRBJ1-1, with D possibly matching TRBD1 (6 bases). Germline V gene sequence: CDR1 MNHEY, CDR2 SVGAGI. CDR3 size: 11 residues. V lost 11 bases and J 11 bases, leaving 18 bases between the germline ends. The CDR3 DNA follows: TGTGCCGCATGGACGGGGGGCTCGGCTTTCTTT. This sequence encodes CAAWTGGSAFF.

This chain uses TRBV4-3 with TRBJ1-3, with 7 bases aligning to TRBD1. The V gene's germline CDR1 is LGHNA and CDR2 YSLEER. The V gene end was trimmed by 3 bases and the J gene end by 8 bases; junction bases not matched to a gene: 10. The CDR3 consists of 15 residues. CDR3 DNA: TGCGCCAGCAGCCAGGACAATTACAGGGGCGACACCATATATTTT. Translated: CASSQDNYRGDTIYF.

V is TRBV6-4 and J is TRBJ2-1, with 7 bases matching TRBD2. The germline V gene has CDR1 MRHNA and CDR2 SNTAGT. The CDR3 consists of 15 residues. V lost 5 bases and J lost 5; bases outside the gene matches: 9. CDR3: CASSRSGNRDNEQFF. The CDR3 DNA sequence: TGTGCCAGCAGTCGCAGCGGGAATCGGGACAATGAGCAGTTCTTC.

The chain employs TRBV25-1 and TRBJ1-4, with D possibly TRBD1 on 6 matching bases. Between the trimmed V and J ends, which lost 2 bases and 6 bases, there was a span of 13 bases. Germline V gene data show CDR1 as MGHDK and CDR2 as SYGVNS. This CDR3 is 15 amino acids long. CDR3 protein: CASSEADRPDEKLFF. Written as DNA, the CDR3 is TGTGCCAGCAGTGAAGCCGACAGGCCGGATGAAAAACTGTTTTTT. The full variable domain, in which reference TRBV25-1 and TRBJ1-4 provide the parts outside the CDR3, is EADIYQTPRYLVIGTGKKITLECSQTMGHDKMYWYQQDPGMELHLIHYSYGVNSTEKGDLSSESTVSRIRTEHFPLTLESARPSHTSQYLCASSEADRPDEKLFFGSGTQLSVL.

The V gene is TRBV27, the J gene TRBJ1-6; a weak D match, TRBD1 (5 bases). Trimming took 2 bases from V and 9 from J, leaving 14 bases between them. This CDR3 has 15 residues. Germline CDR1 and CDR2: MNHEY and SMNVEV (reference sequence). CDR3 DNA: TGTGCCAGCAGTTTAGTTTCCAGGGCCATTTCACCCCTCCACTTT. The encoded protein is CASSLVSRAISPLHF.

The chain uses TRBV19 and TRBJ2-7; 8 bases align to TRBD1. CDR1 is LNHDA, CDR2 SQIVND, per germline (reference sequence). V lost 4 bases and J lost 3; bases outside the gene matches: 2. There are 13 residues in the CDR3. In DNA, the CDR3 is TGTGCCAGTAGTAGACAGGGGTACTACGAGCAGTACTTC. This encodes CASSRQGYYEQYF.

The V gene is TRBV6-5, the J gene TRBJ1-4, with 9 bases that match TRBD1. The CDR3 is 15 amino acids. The J segment lost 4 bases and the V segment lost 2 bases, leaving 2 bases of the junction unmatched. In germline, CDR1 is MNHEY, CDR2 SVGAGI. CDR3 in DNA: TGTGCCAGCAGTTACGGACAGGGGCATAATGAAAAACTGTTTTTT. The encoded protein is CASSYGQGHNEKLFF.

The chain joins TRBV13 to TRBJ1-1; TRBD1 aligns across 7 bases. The CDR3 spans 12 residues. V shed 8 bases, J shed 6 bases, and the junction held 6 bases outside the gene matches. Per germline, CDR1 PRHDT and CDR2 FYEKMQ (reference sequence). The CDR3, as DNA: TGTGCCAGCGCGAACAGGGGATCTGAAGCTTTCTTT. Translated: CASANRGSEAFF.

V gene TRBV6-6 combines with J gene TRBJ2-1; D is possibly TRBD2 (6 bases). CDR1 is MNHNY and CDR2 is SVGAGI in the germline V gene (reference sequence). With 5 bases removed from V and 0 bases from J, the gap between germline ends came to 17 bases. The CDR3 length is 17 residues. The CDR3 spells CASSLSYGRISYNEQFF. The CDR3 DNA is TGTGCCAGCAGTCTTTCTTACGGGAGAATCTCCTACAATGAGCAGTTCTTC.

V gene TRBV11-2 combines with J gene TRBJ2-5, with TRBD2 as a possible D gene (5 bases). Trimming stripped 2 bases from V and 2 bases from J, with 18 bases between. The germline V gene has CDR1 SGHAT and CDR2 FQNNGV. CDR3 length: 17 amino acids. CDR3 bases: TGTGCCAGCAGCTTATGGAGGATGGGTTTATTTCAAGAGACCCAGTACTTC. Encoded protein: CASSLWRMGLFQETQYF.

The chain employs TRBV10-1 and TRBJ2-7, with D tentatively TRBD2 (6 bases). Germline CDR1 reads WNHNN; CDR2 reads SYGVQD (reference sequence). The CDR3 has 13 amino acids. Trimming removed 4 bases at V and 6 bases at J, with 13 bases between. This chain's CDR3 is CASSGTGVGEQYF. DNA of the CDR3: TGCGCCAGCAGTGGAACGGGAGTTGGCGAGCAGTACTTC.

V is TRBV9 and J is TRBJ1-6; 8 bases match TRBD1. Trimming at V came to 4 bases and at J to 5 bases, leaving 5 bases not matched to a gene. This CDR3 has 15 amino acids. Germline CDR1 reads SGDLS; CDR2 reads YYNGEE. The CDR3 nucleotides read TGTGCCAGCAGCCCCCGGACAGGGAATAATTCACCCCTCCACTTT. This codes for CASSPRTGNNSPLHF.

In this sample, this clone turned up a few times. The gene calls are TRBV5-4 and TRBJ2-7; 9 bases match TRBD1. Germline CDR1 is SGHNT and CDR2 is YYREEE (reference sequence). Trimming cost V 4 bases and J 2 bases; bases outside gene matches: 1. The CDR3 sequence is 13 residues long. The CDR3 sequence is CASSRDRAYEQYF. The DNA for the CDR3 is TGTGCCAGCAGCCGGGACAGGGCCTACGAGCAGTACTTC.

The sample holds a few counts of this clone. The gene calls are TRBV7-2 and TRBJ1-1; the D is unclear. Deletions cut 5 bases from V and 1 base from J, with 8 bases between. The CDR3 totals 13 residues. Germline V gives CDR1 SGHTA, CDR2 FQGNSA. CDR3 nucleotides: TGTGCCAGCAGCCTCCGGCAGAACACTGAAGCTTTCTTT. It specifies CASSLRQNTEAFF.

The chain is built from TRBV7-8 and TRBJ1-3, with TRBD1 identical over 7 bases. J was trimmed by 3 bases and V by 5 bases; bases with no gene match: 7. This CDR3 region has 15 residues. Per the germline V gene, CDR1 is SGHVS and CDR2 is FQNEAQ. In DNA, the CDR3 is TGTGCCAGCAGCCAGAGACAGGGAGATGGAAACACCATATATTTT. This codes for CASSQRQGDGNTIYF.

The genes are TRBV7-2 and TRBJ1-6; maybe TRBD1 (5 bases). This CDR3 contains 13 residues. From germline, CDR1 is SGHTA and CDR2 FQGNSA. V gave up 8 bases and J gave up 6 bases, with 11 bases separating them. CDR3 protein: CASHVGANSPLHF. DNA of the CDR3: TGTGCCAGCCACGTCGGGGCTAATTCACCCCTCCACTTT.

As concerns this clone: An end of the junction differs from the germline gene, which may be a read error. The V gene is TRBV5-6, the J gene TRBJ1-1; 7 positions match TRBD1. The CDR3 sequence is 12 residues long. Germline V CDR1 and CDR2: SGHDT, YYEEEE. The CDR3 reads CASSLGQGGFVF. In DNA form, the CDR3 reads TGTGCCAGCAGCTTGGGGCAGGGGGGTTTCGTTTTT.

V and J are TRBV11-3 and TRBJ2-5, with 7 bases lining up with TRBD1. The junction had 17 bases not matched to a gene; V was cut back by 11 bases and J by 2 bases. The CDR3 is made up of 16 amino acids. Germline-derived CDR1 and CDR2 are SGHNT and YENEEA. The CDR3 is CAPADPTGTEQETQYF. CDR3 coding DNA: TGTGCCCCGGCGGACCCTACCGGGACAGAACAAGAGACCCAGTACTTC.

The J gene is TRBJ2-1, the V gene TRBV9; 12 bases line up with TRBD2. Germline loops: CDR1 SGDLS, CDR2 YYNGEE. V shed 3 bases, J shed 6 bases, and the junction held 7 bases outside the gene matches. The length of the CDR3 is 16 residues. The CDR3 sequence: CASSETGTSGPNEQFF. Here the CDR3 DNA reads TGTGCCAGCAGCGAAACCGGGACTAGCGGGCCCAATGAGCAGTTCTTC.